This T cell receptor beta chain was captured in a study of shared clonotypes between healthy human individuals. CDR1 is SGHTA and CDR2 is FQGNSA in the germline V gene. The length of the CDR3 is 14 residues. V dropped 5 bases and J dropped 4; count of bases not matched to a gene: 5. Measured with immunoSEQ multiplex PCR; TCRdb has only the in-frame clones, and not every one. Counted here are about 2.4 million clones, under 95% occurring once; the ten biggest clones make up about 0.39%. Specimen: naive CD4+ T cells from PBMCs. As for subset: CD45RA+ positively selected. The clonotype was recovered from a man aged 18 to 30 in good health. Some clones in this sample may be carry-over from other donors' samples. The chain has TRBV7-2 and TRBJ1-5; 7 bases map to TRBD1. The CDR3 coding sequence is TGTGCCAGCAGCGAATTGGGACAGAATCAGCCCCAGCATTTT. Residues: CASSELGQNQPQHF.